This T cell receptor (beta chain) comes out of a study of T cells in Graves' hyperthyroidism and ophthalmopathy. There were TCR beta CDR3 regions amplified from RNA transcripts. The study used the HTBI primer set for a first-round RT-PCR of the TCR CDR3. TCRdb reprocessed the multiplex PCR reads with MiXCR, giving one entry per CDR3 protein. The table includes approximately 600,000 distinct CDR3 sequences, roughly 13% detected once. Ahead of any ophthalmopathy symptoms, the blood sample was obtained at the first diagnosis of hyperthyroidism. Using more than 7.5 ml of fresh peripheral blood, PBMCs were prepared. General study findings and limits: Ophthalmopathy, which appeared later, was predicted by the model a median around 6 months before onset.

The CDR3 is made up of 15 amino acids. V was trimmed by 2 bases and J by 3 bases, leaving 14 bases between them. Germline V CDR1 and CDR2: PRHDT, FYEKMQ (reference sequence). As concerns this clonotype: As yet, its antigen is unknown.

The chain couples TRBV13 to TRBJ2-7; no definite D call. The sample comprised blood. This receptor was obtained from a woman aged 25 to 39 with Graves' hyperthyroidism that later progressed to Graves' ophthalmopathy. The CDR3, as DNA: TGTGCCAGCAGCTTAACTCGAGTAAACAACTACGAGCAGTACTTC. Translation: CASSLTRVNNYEQYF.